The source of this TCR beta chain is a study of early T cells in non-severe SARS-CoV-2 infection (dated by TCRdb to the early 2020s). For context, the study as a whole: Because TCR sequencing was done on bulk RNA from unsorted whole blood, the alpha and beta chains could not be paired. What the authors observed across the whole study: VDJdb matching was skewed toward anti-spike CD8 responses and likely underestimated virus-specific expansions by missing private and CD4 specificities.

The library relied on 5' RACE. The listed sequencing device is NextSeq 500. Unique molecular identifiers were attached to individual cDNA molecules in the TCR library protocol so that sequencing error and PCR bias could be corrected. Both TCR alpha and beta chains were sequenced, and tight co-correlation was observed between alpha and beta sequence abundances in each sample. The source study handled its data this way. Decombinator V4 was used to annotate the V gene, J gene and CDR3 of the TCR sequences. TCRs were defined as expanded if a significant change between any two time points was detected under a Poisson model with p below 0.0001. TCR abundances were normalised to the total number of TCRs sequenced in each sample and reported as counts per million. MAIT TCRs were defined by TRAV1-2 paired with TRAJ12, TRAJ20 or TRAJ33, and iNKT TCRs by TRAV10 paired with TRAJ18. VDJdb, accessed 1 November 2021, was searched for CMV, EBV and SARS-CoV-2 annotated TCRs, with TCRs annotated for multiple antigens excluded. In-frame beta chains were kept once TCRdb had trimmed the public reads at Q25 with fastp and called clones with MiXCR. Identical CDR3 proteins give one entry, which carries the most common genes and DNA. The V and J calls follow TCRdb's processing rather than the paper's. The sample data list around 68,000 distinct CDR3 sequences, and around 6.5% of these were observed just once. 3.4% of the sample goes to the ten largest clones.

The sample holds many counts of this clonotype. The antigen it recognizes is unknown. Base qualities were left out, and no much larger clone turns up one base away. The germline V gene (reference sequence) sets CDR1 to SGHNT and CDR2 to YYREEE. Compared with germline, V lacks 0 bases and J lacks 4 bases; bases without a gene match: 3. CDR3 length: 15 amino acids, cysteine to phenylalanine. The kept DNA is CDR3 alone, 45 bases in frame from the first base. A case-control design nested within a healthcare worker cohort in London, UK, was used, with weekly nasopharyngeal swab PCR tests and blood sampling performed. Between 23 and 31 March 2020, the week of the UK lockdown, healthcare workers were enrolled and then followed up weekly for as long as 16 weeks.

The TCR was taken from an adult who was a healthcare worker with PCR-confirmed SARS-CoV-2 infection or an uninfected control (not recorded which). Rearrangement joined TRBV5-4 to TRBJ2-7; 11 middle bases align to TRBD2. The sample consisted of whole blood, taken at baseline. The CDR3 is CASSLGGTSGYEQYF. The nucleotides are TGTGCCAGCAGCTTGGGTGGGACTAGCGGATACGAGCAGTACTTC.